The 26 T cell receptor beta chains below all came from one sample that was sequenced in a study of shared clonotypes between healthy human individuals. Some clones are missing from TCRdb's copy, which holds only in-frame ones; the method was immunoSEQ multiplex PCR. The sample yields some 600,000 clones, around 96% seen once. CD45RO-negative, CCR7-selected cells formed the naive CD8 fraction, which excluded terminally differentiated effector memory CD45RA+ cells. Sequenced sample: naive CD8+ T cells sorted from blood. Receptors originate from a woman aged 30 to 39 in good health.

The rearrangement uses TRBV14 and TRBJ2-7; unclear D gene. Per germline, CDR1 SGHDN and CDR2 FVKESK. The CDR3 is 14 residues long. V lost 2 bases to trimming and J lost 3 bases, with 11 bases between them. CDR3 nucleotide sequence: TGTGCCAGCAGCCAACAGCCAGCCCGCTACGAGCAGTACTTC. Translation gives CASSQQPARYEQYF.

The chain couples TRBV4-2 to TRBJ2-1; a weak D match, TRBD1 (6 bases). Trimming shortened V by 4 bases and J by 3 bases, and 10 bases separated the two germline ends. From germline, CDR1 is LGHNA and CDR2 YNFKEQ. The CDR3 loop spans 14 amino acids. For the CDR3, the DNA is TGTGCCAGCAGCCCAGGGGATCACTACAATGAGCAGTTCTTC. Amino acids: CASSPGDHYNEQFF.

For the CDR3, the DNA is TGTGCCAGCAGCTGGAGGGGCGGGCAGCCCCAGCATTTT. Encoded protein: CASSWRGGQPQHF. This chain connects TRBV27 to TRBJ1-5, with D possibly matching TRBD1 (5 bases). Germline CDR1 is MNHEY and CDR2 is SMNVEV (reference sequence). The CDR3 spans 13 residues. Deletions cut 6 bases from V and 7 bases from J, with 13 bases between.

V usage is TRBV7-2 and J usage is TRBJ1-5; no definite D call. Between the trimmed V and J ends, which lost 1 base and 4 bases, there was a span of 8 bases. Germline values: CDR1 SGHTA, CDR2 FQGNSA. This CDR3 is 14 amino acids long. The CDR3 DNA reads TGTGCCAGCAGCTTAGTGGGCAGAAATCAGCCCCAGCATTTT. Translation gives CASSLVGRNQPQHF.

This clone was counted a single time. Other DNA sequences from this sample encode an identical CDR3 as well. The chain couples TRBV27 to TRBJ2-7; D uncertain. The CDR3 spans 13 residues. The germline V gene encodes CDR1 MNHEY and CDR2 SMNVEV (reference sequence). Deletions cut 3 bases from V and 0 bases from J, with 6 bases between. The CDR3 loop is CASSFSPSYEQYF. The CDR3, as DNA: TGTGCCAGCAGTTTCTCACCCTCCTACGAGCAGTACTTC.

Worth noting for this clone: Other DNA sequences of this sample code for an identical CDR3. The rearrangement links TRBV11-2 to TRBJ2-7; D possibly corresponds to TRBD1 (5 bases). V was cut by 1 base and J by 5 bases, with 9 bases left in between. Germline V gene lookup returns CDR1 SGHAT and CDR2 FQNNGV. The CDR3 is 13 residues long. This chain's CDR3 is CASSLGQGNEQYF. CDR3 nucleotides: TGTGCCAGCAGCTTAGGTCAGGGAAACGAGCAGTACTTC.

About this clone itself: Other DNA sequences in the sample encode the same CDR3. The rearrangement uses TRBV7-2 and TRBJ2-3, with a weak D call TRBD2 (5 bases). The CDR3 extends over 14 amino acids. With 1 base removed from V and 3 bases from J, the gap between germline ends came to 8 bases. Germline CDR1 is SGHTA and CDR2 is FQGNSA. CDR3 coding DNA: TGTGCCAGCAGCTTAGTTGGACTGACAGATACGCAGTATTTT. Protein product: CASSLVGLTDTQYF.

The chain combines TRBV29-1 with TRBJ2-7; 9 nucleotides line up with TRBD1. V was pared by 4 bases and J by 6 bases, with 4 bases of the junction left unmatched. Germline CDR1 is SQVTM and CDR2 is ANQGSEA. The CDR3 extends over 12 amino acids. CDR3 DNA sequence: TGCAGCGTTGGGGACAGGGTCCCCGAGCAGTACTTC. It is translated as CSVGDRVPEQYF.

J is TRBJ2-2 and V is TRBV28, with D perhaps matching TRBD1 or TRBD2 (5 bases each). The V and J ends lost 6 bases and 4 bases respectively, with 12 bases between them. Germline assignment: CDR1 MDHEN and CDR2 SYDVKM. The CDR3 covers 14 residues. In DNA, the CDR3 is TGTGCCAGCAGAACCGGGACCACCACCGGGGAGCTGTTTTTT. Translated, it gives CASRTGTTTGELFF.

The chain combines TRBV27 with TRBJ2-2, with 7 bases identical to TRBD2. This CDR3 is built from 16 residues. Germline values: CDR1 MNHEY, CDR2 SMNVEV (reference sequence). Trimming removed 3 bases from V and 3 bases from J; junction bases left unmatched: 7. As DNA, the CDR3 is TGTGCCAGCAGTTTGTCCCAGGGAGGGTACACCGGGGAGCTGTTTTTT. This codes for CASSLSQGGYTGELFF.

The chain links TRBV9 to TRBJ2-3; the D is unclear. The germline CDR1 and CDR2 sequences are SGDLS and YYNGEE. The CDR3 covers 14 residues. Trimming took 0 bases from V and 2 from J, leaving 7 bases between them. DNA for the CDR3: TGTGCCAGCAGCGTAGACCGGACCACAGATACGCAGTATTTT. Its protein is CASSVDRTTDTQYF.

V and J are TRBV27 and TRBJ2-1; 8 nucleotides agree with TRBD2. The CDR3 has 15 residues. Losses at the gene ends were 3 bases for V and 10 bases for J; bases not matched to a gene: 11. Germline-derived CDR1 and CDR2 are MNHEY and SMNVEV (reference sequence). The CDR3 here is CASSFWSSGGGEQFF. CDR3 DNA: TGTGCCAGCAGTTTTTGGTCTAGCGGCGGGGGGGAGCAGTTCTTC.

The chain is built from TRBV29-1 and TRBJ1-2; tentative D call: TRBD1 (5 bases). Germline CDR1 and CDR2: SQVTM and ANQGSEA. CDR3 length: 12 amino acids. Trimming left V 7 bases short and J 5 bases short, with 14 bases between. The CDR3 nucleotides are TGCAGCGCCCAGGGCGAGGCTTATGGCTACACCTTC. It translates to CSAQGEAYGYTF.

The rearrangement joins TRBV7-6 to TRBJ2-1; TRBD2 matches 10 bases. V was clipped by 0 bases and J by 0 bases; unmatched bases: 8. The germline V gene encodes CDR1 SGHVS and CDR2 FNYEAQ. This CDR3 region has 19 residues. The CDR3 spells CASSLALAGAPSSYNEQFF. CDR3 coding DNA: TGTGCCAGCAGCTTAGCGCTAGCGGGGGCCCCGAGCTCCTACAATGAGCAGTTCTTC.

This rearrangement joins TRBV11-2 to TRBJ2-3, with 12 bases aligning to TRBD1. Germline CDR1 is SGHAT and CDR2 is FQNNGV. After removal of 5 bases from V and 0 bases from J, the junction contained 9 bases not matched to a gene. CDR3 size: 18 residues. CDR3 coding DNA: TGTGCCAGCAGCGGATGGGCCGGGACAGGGGGCAGCACAGATACGCAGTATTTT. This encodes CASSGWAGTGGSTDTQYF.

In DNA form, the CDR3 reads TGTGCCAGCAGTCGACCGGACAGGGACAATGAGCAGTTCTTC. It encodes CASSRPDRDNEQFF. The rearrangement links TRBV28 to TRBJ2-1; TRBD1 aligns across 8 bases. The CDR3 loop spans 14 amino acids. Germline loops: CDR1 MDHEN, CDR2 SYDVKM. V shed 5 bases, J shed 5 bases, and the junction held 5 bases outside the gene matches.

This rearrangement joins TRBV6-6 to TRBJ2-3; D may be TRBD1 or TRBD2 (6 bases each). Germline loops: CDR1 MNHNY, CDR2 SVGAGI (reference sequence). Trimming cost V 2 bases and J 5 bases, with 14 bases left between them. This CDR3 spans 15 amino acids. CDR3 sequence reads: CASSYAGHEKDTQYF. CDR3 sequence (DNA): TGTGCCAGCAGTTACGCGGGACACGAAAAAGATACGCAGTATTTT.

The chain recombines TRBV11-2 with TRBJ2-1, with 10 positions matching TRBD2. CDR3 length: 18 residues. Germline CDR1 is SGHAT and CDR2 is FQNNGV. V shed 0 bases and J 7 bases; nucleotides not matched to a gene: 12. The CDR3 region has the DNA TGTGCCAGCAGCTTAGATCCCCTAGCGGGAGCCCCACTGAATGAGCAGTTCTTC. This sequence encodes CASSLDPLAGAPLNEQFF.

The V gene is TRBV28, the J gene TRBJ1-2, with 8 bases matching TRBD1. The junction had 3 bases not matched to a gene; V was cut back by 6 bases and J by 3 bases. Germline CDR1 and CDR2: MDHEN and SYDVKM. The length of the CDR3 is 13 residues. In nucleotides, the CDR3 is TGTGCCAGCAGCCAGACAGGGGACTATGGCTACACCTTC. It codes for CASSQTGDYGYTF.

This clone was picked up one time. The gene calls are TRBV7-9 and TRBJ2-1; D call uncertain. The CDR3 contains 13 residues. V lost 5 bases, J lost 8 bases, and 13 bases lay in between. CDR1 is SEHNR, CDR2 FQNEAQ, per germline (reference sequence). CDR3 DNA: TGTGCCAGCAGCCCCTCGCAGGCGGATGAGCAGTTCTTC. It yields the protein CASSPSQADEQFF.

This clone was found once. This chain connects TRBV4-2 to TRBJ2-7; D unclear. The V end lost 4 bases, the J end lost 3 bases, and 10 bases lay between the germline ends. CDR1 and CDR2 from the germline V gene are LGHNA and YNFKEQ. The CDR3 is 13 amino acids. CDR3 DNA sequence: TGTGCCAGCAGCCCCTTTCTCGGCTACGAGCAGTACTTC. Its protein is CASSPFLGYEQYF.

This clone was recorded a few times. J is TRBJ2-7 and V is TRBV19; no definite D call. This CDR3 has 11 amino acids. Germline V gene data show CDR1 as LNHDA and CDR2 as SQIVND (reference sequence). V was trimmed by 3 bases and J by 10 bases, leaving 10 bases between them. CDR3 region: CASSIGPRQYF. In nucleotides, the CDR3 is TGTGCCAGTAGTATTGGGCCTCGTCAGTACTTC.

The chain is built from TRBV27 and TRBJ1-5; D unresolved. The V gene's germline CDR1 is MNHEY and CDR2 SMNVEV (reference sequence). This CDR3 spans 15 amino acids. V gave up 0 bases and J gave up 4 bases, with 10 bases separating them. The CDR3 DNA is TGTGCCAGCAGTTTATCCTGGACTGTAAATCAGCCCCAGCATTTT. Its protein product is CASSLSWTVNQPQHF.

The CDR3 region is CASSTLQKPTYEQYF. CDR3 bases: TGTGCCAGCAGTACGCTTCAGAAGCCCACCTACGAGCAGTACTTC. The chain couples TRBV28 to TRBJ2-7; D remains ambiguous. The CDR3 totals 15 residues. From germline, CDR1 is MDHEN and CDR2 SYDVKM. V was pared by 5 bases and J by 2 bases, with 16 bases between. Together with reference TRBV28 and TRBJ2-7, the CDR3 gives the full variable domain: DVKVTQSSRYLVKRTGEKVFLECVQDMDHENMFWYRQDPGLGLRLIYFSYDVKMKEKGDIPEGYSVSREKKERFSLILESASTNQTSMYLCASSTLQKPTYEQYFGPGTRLTVT.

The chain is built from TRBV4-1 and TRBJ2-7, with TRBD2 matching 10 bases. Looked up from germline, CDR1 is MGHRA and CDR2 is YSYEKL. Trimming took 4 bases from V and 0 from J; bases not matched to a gene: 6. CDR3 size: 16 residues. CDR3 in amino acids: CASSRTSGITSYEQYF. CDR3 nucleotide sequence: TGCGCCAGCAGCCGAACTAGCGGGATAACCTCCTACGAGCAGTACTTC.

The chain recombines TRBV29-1 with TRBJ2-7; TRBD1 is a possible D gene (6 bases). Trimming shortened V by 4 bases and J by 3 bases, and 19 bases separated the two germline ends. Looked up from germline, CDR1 is SQVTM and CDR2 is ANQGSEA. The CDR3 has 15 residues. CDR3 loop: CSVVGQRTVSYEQYF. The CDR3, as DNA: TGCAGCGTTGTGGGGCAACGGACAGTAAGCTACGAGCAGTACTTC.